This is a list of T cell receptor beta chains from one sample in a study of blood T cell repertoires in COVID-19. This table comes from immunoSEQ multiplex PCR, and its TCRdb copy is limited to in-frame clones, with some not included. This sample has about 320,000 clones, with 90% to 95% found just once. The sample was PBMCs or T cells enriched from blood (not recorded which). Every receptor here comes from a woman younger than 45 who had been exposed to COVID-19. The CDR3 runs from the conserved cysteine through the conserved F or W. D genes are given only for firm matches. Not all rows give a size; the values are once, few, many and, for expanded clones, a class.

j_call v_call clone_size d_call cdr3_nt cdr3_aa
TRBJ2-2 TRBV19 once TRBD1 TGTGCCTGCTTGCCCGGGACAGGGGAGACCGGGGAGCTGTTTTTT CACLPGTGETGELFF
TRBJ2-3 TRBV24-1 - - TGTGCCACCTGCGGGACAGAGTGGGGGGATACGCAGTATTTT CATCGTEWGDTQYF
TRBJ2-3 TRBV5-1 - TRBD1 TGCGCCAGCAGCACCAGGACAGGGGGCATCCCAGATACGCAGTATTTT CASSTRTGGIPDTQYF
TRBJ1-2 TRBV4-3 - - TGCGCCAGCAGCCAAGATGTGCGGGGTAACTATGGCTACACCTTC CASSQDVRGNYGYTF
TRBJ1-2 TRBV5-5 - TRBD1 TGTGCCAGCAGCTTTGACAGGGTTGGCTACACCTTC CASSFDRVGYTF
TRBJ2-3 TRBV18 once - TGTGCCAGCACTCCCAGCGGCACAGATACGCAGTATTTT CASTPSGTDTQYF
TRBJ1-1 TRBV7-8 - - TGTGCCAGCAGCTCCCGGTTGGGAGGCACTGAAGCTTTCTTT CASSSRLGGTEAFF
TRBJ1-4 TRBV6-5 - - TGTGCCAGCAGTTTGTTTTCCTCGGGTGAAAAACTGTTTTTT CASSLFSSGEKLFF
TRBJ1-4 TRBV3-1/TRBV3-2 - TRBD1 TGTGCCAGCAGCCAAGTGACAGGGTTCACAACTAATGAAAAACTGTTTTTT CASSQVTGFTTNEKLFF
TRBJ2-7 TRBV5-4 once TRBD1 TGTGCCAGCAGCTTTGGACAGGGGCAAGACGAGCAGTACTTC CASSFGQGQDEQYF
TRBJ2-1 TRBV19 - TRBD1 TGTGCCAGTAGAAGTGCAAGGACAGGGGGATTCAATGAGCAGTTCTTC CASRSARTGGFNEQFF
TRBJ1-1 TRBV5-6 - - TGTGCCAGCAGCCCGCAGGGGAACACTGAAGCTTTCTTT CASSPQGNTEAFF
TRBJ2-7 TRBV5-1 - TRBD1 TGCGCCAGCAGCTTGGAACCGGACAGGAACTACGAGCAGTACTTC CASSLEPDRNYEQYF
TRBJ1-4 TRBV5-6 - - TGTGCCAGCAGCTTGACAGGGTCTTGGGCTAATGAAAAACTGTTTTTT CASSLTGSWANEKLFF
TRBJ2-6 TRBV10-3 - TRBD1 TGTGCCATCAGTGGCTCTACAGGGGGAACTTCTGGGGCCAACGTCCTGACTTTC CAISGSTGGTSGANVLTF
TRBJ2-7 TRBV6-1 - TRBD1 TGTGCCAGCAGTGAATTAGGACAGGGACCCTACGAGCAGTACTTC CASSELGQGPYEQYF
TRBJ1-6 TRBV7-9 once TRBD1 TGTGCCAGCAGCCTCGGGACAGACGGTTCACCCCTCCACTTT CASSLGTDGSPLHF
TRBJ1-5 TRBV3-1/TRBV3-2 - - TGTGCCAGCAGCTCCCGGGGGCAGCCCCAGCATTTT CASSSRGQPQHF
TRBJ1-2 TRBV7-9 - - TGTGCCAGCACCGACGGTGGCAGGGATGGCTACACCTTC CASTDGGRDGYTF
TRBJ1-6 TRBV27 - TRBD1 TGTGCCAGCAGTTTATTCCCGGGACAGGGGGTTTCACCCCTCCACTTT CASSLFPGQGVSPLHF
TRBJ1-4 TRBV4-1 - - TGCGCCAGCAGCCACCCGAAGGGGGGGTGGACTAATGAAAAACTGTTTTTT CASSHPKGGWTNEKLFF
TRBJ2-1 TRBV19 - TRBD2 TGTGCCAGTAGTATATTCGACGGGGGGAACTACTACAATGAGCAGTTCTTC CASSIFDGGNYYNEQFF
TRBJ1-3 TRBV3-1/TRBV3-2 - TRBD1 TGTGCCAGCAGTCGGGACAGCTCTGGAAACACCATATATTTT CASSRDSSGNTIYF
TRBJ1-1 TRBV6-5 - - TGTGCCAGCAGTTACTCACCGGGAGGTATCACTGAAGCTTTCTTT CASSYSPGGITEAFF
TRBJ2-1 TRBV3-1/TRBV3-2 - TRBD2 TGTGCCAGCAGCCAAGGGGCGGGGGTCTACAATGAGCAGTTCTTC CASSQGAGVYNEQFF
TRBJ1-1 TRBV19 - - TGTGCCAGTAGTCAGGACACTGAAGCTTTCTTT CASSQDTEAFF
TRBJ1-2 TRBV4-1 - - TGCGCCAGCAGCCAAGATCCAGGCTTCCTCTATGGCTACACCTTC CASSQDPGFLYGYTF
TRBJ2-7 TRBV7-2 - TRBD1 TGTGCCAGCAGCAAGCGACAGGGGCGGGAGCAGTACTTC CASSKRQGREQYF
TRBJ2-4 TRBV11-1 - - TGTGCCAGCAGCTTATGGGGGCGGGAAAACATTCAGTACTTC CASSLWGRENIQYF